This passage covers 8 T cell receptor beta chains from one sample sequenced in a study of T-cell reconstitution after alpha-beta-depleted transplantation in children. The authors prepared the TCRbeta library with unique molecular identifiers. In TCRdb, the PCR reads were re-called with MiXCR into one record per CDR3 protein. The sample records hundreds of thousands of distinct CDR3 sequences, 13% being singletons. Sequenced material: PBMCs, mostly from graft donor cells, taken 360 days after TCRalphabeta/CD19-depleted stem cell transplant. The receptor source for this set is a male patient younger than 18 who had a stem cell transplant for acute myeloid leukemia, so the T cells may come from the graft donor.

V is TRBV27 and J is TRBJ2-3, with no clear D. The V end was cut by 8 bases, the J end by 6 bases, with 9 bases between. The CDR3 runs 11 residues. CDR1 and CDR2 (germline): MNHEY, SMNVEV (reference sequence). In DNA form, the CDR3 reads TGTGCCAGCGGGCCCTGGGATACGCAGTATTTT. Translated: CASGPWDTQYF.

This clonotype was detected only a few times. The genes are TRBV20-1 and TRBJ2-7; 8 positions agree with TRBD2. There are 14 residues in the CDR3. Germline V lookup: CDR1 DFQATT, CDR2 SNEGSKA (reference sequence). After removal of 3 bases from V and 9 bases from J, the junction contained 13 bases not matched to a gene. The CDR3 DNA reads as TGCAGTGCTAGTTTTAGCGGGGTGGGGGGTACGCAGTACTTC. It translates to CSASFSGVGGTQYF.

This clonotype has just a few counts. This chain joins TRBV5-5 and TRBJ2-5; the D gene is possibly TRBD2 (5 bases). Between the trimmed V and J ends, which lost 4 bases and 4 bases, there was a span of 11 bases. CDR1 SGHKS and CDR2 YYEKEE come from the germline V gene (reference sequence). The CDR3 is 13 residues long. For the CDR3, the DNA is TGTGCCAGCAGCGACCTAGGAGGAGAGACCCAGTACTTC. Translation gives CASSDLGGETQYF.

This rearrangement joins TRBV5-5 to TRBJ1-1, with D possibly being TRBD1 (6 bases). CDR3 length: 16 amino acids. Germline CDR1 and CDR2: SGHKS and YYEKEE (reference sequence). Trimming took 4 bases from V and 3 from J, leaving 19 bases between them. CDR3 sequence reads: CASSRSARQDYTEAFF. CDR3 DNA sequence: TGTGCCAGCAGCAGATCGGCCCGACAGGACTACACTGAAGCTTTCTTT.

This clonotype appeared a few times. The V call is TRBV29-1, the J call TRBJ2-3; the match to TRBD2 covers 7 bases. CDR1 SQVTM and CDR2 ANQGSEA come from the germline V gene. This CDR3 comprises 13 residues. V lost 4 bases, J lost 5 bases, and 6 bases stayed unmatched. This chain's CDR3 is CSVAGGRLDTQYF. The CDR3 DNA reads as TGCAGCGTTGCTGGCGGGAGATTAGATACGCAGTATTTT.

This clonotype was detected many times. The chain recombines TRBV29-1 with TRBJ2-1, with 7 bases matching TRBD2. The germline V gene encodes CDR1 SQVTM and CDR2 ANQGSEA. V shed 1 base and J 4 bases; nucleotides not matched to a gene: 10. This CDR3 has 16 residues. The CDR3 sequence: CSVEVLSGRDYNEQFF. The CDR3 DNA reads as TGCAGCGTTGAAGTCCTTTCTGGGAGGGATTACAATGAGCAGTTCTTC.

The chain carries TRBV29-1 and TRBJ2-3; TRBD1 agrees at 10 bases. J was trimmed by 2 bases and V by 8 bases; bases with no gene match: 13. The CDR3 covers 16 residues. The germline gives CDR1 SQVTM, CDR2 ANQGSEA. CDR3: CSCARGQGIVTDTQYF. The CDR3 DNA reads as TGCAGCTGTGCCCGGGGACAGGGGATAGTCACAGATACGCAGTATTTT.

The chain links TRBV12-3 or TRBV12-4 to TRBJ2-3; D gene unclear. This CDR3 has 12 residues. V lost 4 bases to trimming and J lost 8 bases, with 10 bases between them. The CDR3 coding sequence is TGTGCCAGCAGTTCGTCAAGCTCTACGCAGTATTTT. Translating it yields CASSSSSSTQYF.